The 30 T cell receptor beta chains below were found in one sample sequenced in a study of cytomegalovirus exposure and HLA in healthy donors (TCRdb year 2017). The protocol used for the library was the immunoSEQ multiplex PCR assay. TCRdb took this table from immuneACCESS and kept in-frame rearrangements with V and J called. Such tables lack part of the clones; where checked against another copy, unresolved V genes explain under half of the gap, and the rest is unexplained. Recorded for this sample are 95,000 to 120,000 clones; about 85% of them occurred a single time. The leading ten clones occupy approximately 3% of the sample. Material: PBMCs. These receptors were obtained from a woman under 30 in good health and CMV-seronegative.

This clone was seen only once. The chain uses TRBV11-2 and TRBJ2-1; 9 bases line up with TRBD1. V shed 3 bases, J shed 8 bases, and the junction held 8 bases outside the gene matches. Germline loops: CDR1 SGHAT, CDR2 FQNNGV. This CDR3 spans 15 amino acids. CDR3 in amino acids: CASSFRGTGSDEQFF. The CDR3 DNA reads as TGTGCCAGCAGCTTCCGAGGGACAGGGTCCGATGAGCAGTTCTTC.

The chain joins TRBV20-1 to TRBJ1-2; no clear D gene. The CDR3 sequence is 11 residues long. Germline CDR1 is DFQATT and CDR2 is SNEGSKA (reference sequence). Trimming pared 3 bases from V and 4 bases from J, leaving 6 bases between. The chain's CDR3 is CSARGGYGYTF. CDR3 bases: TGCAGTGCTAGGGGAGGCTATGGCTACACCTTC.

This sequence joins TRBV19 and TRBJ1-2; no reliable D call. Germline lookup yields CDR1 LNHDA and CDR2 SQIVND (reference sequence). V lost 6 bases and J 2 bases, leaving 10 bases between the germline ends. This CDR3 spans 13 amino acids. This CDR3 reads CASSPRGNYGYTF. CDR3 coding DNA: TGTGCCAGTAGCCCTCGCGGGAACTATGGCTACACCTTC. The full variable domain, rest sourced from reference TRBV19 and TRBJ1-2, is DGGITQSPKYLFRKEGQNVTLSCEQNLNHDAMYWYRQDPGQGLRLIYYSQIVNDFQKGDIAEGYSVSREKKESFPLTVTSAQKNPTAFYLCASSPRGNYGYTFGSGTRLTVV.

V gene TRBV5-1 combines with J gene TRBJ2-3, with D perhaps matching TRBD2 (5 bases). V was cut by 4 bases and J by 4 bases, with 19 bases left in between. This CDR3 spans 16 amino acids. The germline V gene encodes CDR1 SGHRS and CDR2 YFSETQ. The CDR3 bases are TGCGCCAGCAGCGCCTCAAGAGTGGCGGGCCCAGATACGCAGTATTTT. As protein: CASSASRVAGPDTQYF.

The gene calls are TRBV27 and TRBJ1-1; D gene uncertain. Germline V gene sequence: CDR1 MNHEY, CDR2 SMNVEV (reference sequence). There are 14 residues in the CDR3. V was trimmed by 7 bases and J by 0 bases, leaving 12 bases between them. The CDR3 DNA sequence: TGTGCCAGCAAGCTTGGCGGGATGAACACTGAAGCTTTCTTT. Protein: CASKLGGMNTEAFF.

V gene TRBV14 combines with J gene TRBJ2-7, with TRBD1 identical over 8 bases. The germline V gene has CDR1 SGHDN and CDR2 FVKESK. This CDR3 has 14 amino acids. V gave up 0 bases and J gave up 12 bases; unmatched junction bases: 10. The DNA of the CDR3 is TGTGCCAGCAGCCAAGATGGGGGCAGGGGGCAAATGTACTTC. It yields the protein CASSQDGGRGQMYF.

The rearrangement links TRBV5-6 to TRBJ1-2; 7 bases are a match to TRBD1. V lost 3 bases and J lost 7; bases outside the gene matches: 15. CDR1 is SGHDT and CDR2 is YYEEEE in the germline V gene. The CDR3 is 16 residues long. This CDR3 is CASSSHIDRDGPGYTF. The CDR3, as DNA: TGTGCCAGCAGCTCCCATATTGACAGGGACGGTCCTGGCTACACCTTC.

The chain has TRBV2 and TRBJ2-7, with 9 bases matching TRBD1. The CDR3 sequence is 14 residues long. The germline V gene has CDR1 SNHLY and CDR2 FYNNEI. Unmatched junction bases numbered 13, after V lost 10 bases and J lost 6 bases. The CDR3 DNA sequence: TGTGCCATCTTACACGGGACAGGGTCCATCGAGCAGTACTTC. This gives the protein CAILHGTGSIEQYF.

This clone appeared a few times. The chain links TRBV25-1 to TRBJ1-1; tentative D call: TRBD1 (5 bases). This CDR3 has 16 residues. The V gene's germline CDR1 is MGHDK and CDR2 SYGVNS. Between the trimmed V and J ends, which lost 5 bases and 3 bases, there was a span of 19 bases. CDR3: CASSSGYGPGDTEAFF. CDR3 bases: TGTGCCAGCAGTTCTGGCTACGGCCCGGGGGACACTGAAGCTTTCTTT.

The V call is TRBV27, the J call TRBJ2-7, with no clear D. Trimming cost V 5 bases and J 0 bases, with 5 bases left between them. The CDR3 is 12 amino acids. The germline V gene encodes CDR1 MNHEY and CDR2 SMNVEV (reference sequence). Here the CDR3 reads CASSQNSYEQYF. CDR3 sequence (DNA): TGTGCCAGCAGTCAGAACTCCTACGAGCAGTACTTC.

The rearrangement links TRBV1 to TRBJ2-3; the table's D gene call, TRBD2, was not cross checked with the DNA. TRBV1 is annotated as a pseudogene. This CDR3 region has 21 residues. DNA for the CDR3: TGCACCAGCAGCCAACCGCACGGGACTAGCGGGGGGTCGAAGTGCACAGATACGCAGTATTTT. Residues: CTSSQPHGTSGGSKCTDTQYF.

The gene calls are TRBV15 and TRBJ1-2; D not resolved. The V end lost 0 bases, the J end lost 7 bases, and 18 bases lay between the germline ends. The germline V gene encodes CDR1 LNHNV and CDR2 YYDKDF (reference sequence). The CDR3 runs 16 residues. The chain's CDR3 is CATSRDSSGREGGYTF. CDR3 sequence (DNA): TGTGCCACCAGCAGAGATTCCAGTGGGCGGGAGGGTGGCTACACCTTC.

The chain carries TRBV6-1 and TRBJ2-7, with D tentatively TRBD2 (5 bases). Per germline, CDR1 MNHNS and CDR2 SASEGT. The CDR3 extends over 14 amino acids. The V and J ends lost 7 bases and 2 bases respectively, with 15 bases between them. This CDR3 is CASTGGQITYEQYF. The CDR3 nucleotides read TGTGCCAGCACTGGCGGGCAAATAACCTACGAGCAGTACTTC.

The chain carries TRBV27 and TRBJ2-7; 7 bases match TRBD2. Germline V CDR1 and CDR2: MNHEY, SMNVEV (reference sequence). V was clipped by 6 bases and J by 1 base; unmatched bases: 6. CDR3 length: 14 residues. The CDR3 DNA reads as TGTGCCAGCAGGCAAGCGGGGCAATCCTACGAGCAGTACTTC. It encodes CASRQAGQSYEQYF.

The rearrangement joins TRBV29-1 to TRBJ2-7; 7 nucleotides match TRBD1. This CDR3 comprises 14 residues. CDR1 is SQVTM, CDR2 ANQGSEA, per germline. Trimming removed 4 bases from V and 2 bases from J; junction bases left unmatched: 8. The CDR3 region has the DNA TGCAGCGTTGTGCTACGGGACAGCCCCTACGAGCAGTACTTC. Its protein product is CSVVLRDSPYEQYF.

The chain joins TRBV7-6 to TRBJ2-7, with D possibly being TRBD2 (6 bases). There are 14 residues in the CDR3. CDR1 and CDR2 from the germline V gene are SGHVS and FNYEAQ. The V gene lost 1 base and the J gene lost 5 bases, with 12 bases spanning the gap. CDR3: CASSLGAGLDEQYF. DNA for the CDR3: TGTGCCAGCAGCTTAGGGGCGGGGCTCGACGAGCAGTACTTC.

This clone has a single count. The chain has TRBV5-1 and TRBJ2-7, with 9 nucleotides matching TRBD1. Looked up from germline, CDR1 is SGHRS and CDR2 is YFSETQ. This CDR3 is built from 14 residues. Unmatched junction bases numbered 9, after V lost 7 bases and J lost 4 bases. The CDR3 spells CASHPGTGIYEQYF. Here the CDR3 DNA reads TGCGCCAGCCACCCCGGGACAGGGATTTACGAGCAGTACTTC.

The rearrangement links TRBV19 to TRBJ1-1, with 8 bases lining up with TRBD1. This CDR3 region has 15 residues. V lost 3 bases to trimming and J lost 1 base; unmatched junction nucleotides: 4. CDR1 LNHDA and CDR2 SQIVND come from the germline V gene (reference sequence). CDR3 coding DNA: TGTGCCAGTAGTATCCTGACAGGGGCGAACACTGAAGCTTTCTTT. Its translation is CASSILTGANTEAFF.

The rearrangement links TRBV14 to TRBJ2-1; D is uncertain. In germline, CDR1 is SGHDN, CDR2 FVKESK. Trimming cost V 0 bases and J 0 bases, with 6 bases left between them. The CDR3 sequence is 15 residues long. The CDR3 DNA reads TGTGCCAGCAGCCAAGAGAGGAGCTCCTACAATGAGCAGTTCTTC. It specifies CASSQERSSYNEQFF. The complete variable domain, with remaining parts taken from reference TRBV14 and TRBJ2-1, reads EAGVTQFPSHSVIEKGQTVTLRCDPISGHDNLYWYRRVMGKEIKFLLHFVKESKQDESGMPNNRFLAERTGGTYSTLKVQPAELEDSGVYFCASSQERSSYNEQFFGPGTRLTVL.

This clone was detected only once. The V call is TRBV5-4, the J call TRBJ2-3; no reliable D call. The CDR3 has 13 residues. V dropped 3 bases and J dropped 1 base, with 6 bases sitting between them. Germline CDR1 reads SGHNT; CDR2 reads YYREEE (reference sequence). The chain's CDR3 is CASSSQGTDTQYF. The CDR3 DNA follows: TGTGCCAGCAGCTCCCAGGGCACAGATACGCAGTATTTT.

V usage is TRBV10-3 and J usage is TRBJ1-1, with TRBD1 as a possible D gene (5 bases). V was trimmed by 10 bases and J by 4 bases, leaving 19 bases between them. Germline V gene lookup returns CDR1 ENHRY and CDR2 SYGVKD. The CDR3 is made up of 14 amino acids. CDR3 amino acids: CATGGNSGSTEAFF. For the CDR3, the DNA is TGTGCCACCGGGGGGAACAGTGGTAGCACTGAAGCTTTCTTT.

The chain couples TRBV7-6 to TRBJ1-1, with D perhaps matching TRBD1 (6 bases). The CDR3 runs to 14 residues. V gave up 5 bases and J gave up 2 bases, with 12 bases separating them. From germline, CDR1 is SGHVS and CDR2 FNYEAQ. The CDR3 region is CASSIQGINTEAFF. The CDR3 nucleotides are TGTGCCAGCAGCATACAGGGAATCAACACTGAAGCTTTCTTT.

CDR3 bases: TGCGCCAGCAGCTTGGCCGGTCGGGAGCCCAACGTCCTGACTTTC. It translates to CASSLAGREPNVLTF. V and J are TRBV5-1 and TRBJ2-6; weak D call: TRBD2 (6 bases). V was cut by 0 bases and J by 8 bases, with 12 bases left in between. Germline V gene sequence: CDR1 SGHRS, CDR2 YFSETQ. This CDR3 contains 15 residues.

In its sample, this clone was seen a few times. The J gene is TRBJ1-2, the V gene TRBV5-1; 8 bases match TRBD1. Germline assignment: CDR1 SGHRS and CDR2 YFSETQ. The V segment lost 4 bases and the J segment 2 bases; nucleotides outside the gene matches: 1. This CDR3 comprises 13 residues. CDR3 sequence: CASSQGANYGYTF. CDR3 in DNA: TGCGCCAGCAGCCAGGGGGCAAACTATGGCTACACCTTC.

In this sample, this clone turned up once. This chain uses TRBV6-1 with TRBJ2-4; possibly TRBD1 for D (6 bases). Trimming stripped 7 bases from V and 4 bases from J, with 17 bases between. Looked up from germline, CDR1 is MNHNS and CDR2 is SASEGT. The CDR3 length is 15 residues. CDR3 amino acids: CASIITSGQKNIQYF. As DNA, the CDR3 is TGTGCCAGCATAATCACTAGTGGACAGAAAAACATTCAGTACTTC.

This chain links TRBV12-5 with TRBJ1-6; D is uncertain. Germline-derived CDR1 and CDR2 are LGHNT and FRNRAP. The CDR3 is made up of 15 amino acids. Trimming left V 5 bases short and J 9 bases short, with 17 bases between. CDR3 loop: CASGPGRGSGSPLHF. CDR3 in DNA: TGTGCTAGTGGTCCTGGACGGGGTAGCGGTTCACCCCTCCACTTT.

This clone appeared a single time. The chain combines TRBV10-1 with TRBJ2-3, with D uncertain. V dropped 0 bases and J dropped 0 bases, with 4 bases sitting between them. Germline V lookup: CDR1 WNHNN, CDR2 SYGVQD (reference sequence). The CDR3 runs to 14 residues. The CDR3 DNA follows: TGCGCCAGCAGTGAGTCGCGCAGCACAGATACGCAGTATTTT. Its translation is CASSESRSTDTQYF.

The CDR3 region is CASSRGSPYEQYF. The CDR3 nucleotides read TGTGCCAGCAGCCGCGGGAGTCCCTACGAGCAGTACTTC. This chain links TRBV27 with TRBJ2-7, with 7 bases lining up with TRBD2. V shed 6 bases and J 2 bases; nucleotides not matched to a gene: 4. CDR1 is MNHEY and CDR2 is SMNVEV in the germline V gene (reference sequence). The CDR3 totals 13 residues.

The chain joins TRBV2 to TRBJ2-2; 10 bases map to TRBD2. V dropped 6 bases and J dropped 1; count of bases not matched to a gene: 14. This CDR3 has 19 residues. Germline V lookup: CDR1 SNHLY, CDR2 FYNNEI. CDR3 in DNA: TGTGCCAGCAGGCCCCTCGAGCGGGGGGGCCTTTGGAACACCGGGGAGCTGTTTTTT. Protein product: CASRPLERGGLWNTGELFF.

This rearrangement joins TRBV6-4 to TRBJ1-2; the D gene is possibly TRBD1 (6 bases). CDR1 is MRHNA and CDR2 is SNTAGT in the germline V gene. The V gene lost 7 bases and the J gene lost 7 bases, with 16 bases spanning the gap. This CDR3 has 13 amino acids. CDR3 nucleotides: TGTGCCAGCACCAAAAACAGGGTGCGTGGCTACACCTTC. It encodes CASTKNRVRGYTF.